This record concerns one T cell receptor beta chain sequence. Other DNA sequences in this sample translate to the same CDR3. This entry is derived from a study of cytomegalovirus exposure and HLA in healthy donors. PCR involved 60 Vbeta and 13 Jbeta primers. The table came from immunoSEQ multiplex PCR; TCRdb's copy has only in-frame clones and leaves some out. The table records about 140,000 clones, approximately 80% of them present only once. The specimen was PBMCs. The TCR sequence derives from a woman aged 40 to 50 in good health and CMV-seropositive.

CDR3 DNA: TGCGCCAGCAGCCAGGGGAGTTCTGGGGCCAACGTCCTGACTTTC. This codes for CASSQGSSGANVLTF. The chain couples TRBV4-1 to TRBJ2-6; perhaps TRBD2 as D (5 bases). Germline CDR1 and CDR2: MGHRA and YSYEKL. CDR3 size: 15 residues. V lost 3 bases, J lost 1 base, and 7 bases lay in between.